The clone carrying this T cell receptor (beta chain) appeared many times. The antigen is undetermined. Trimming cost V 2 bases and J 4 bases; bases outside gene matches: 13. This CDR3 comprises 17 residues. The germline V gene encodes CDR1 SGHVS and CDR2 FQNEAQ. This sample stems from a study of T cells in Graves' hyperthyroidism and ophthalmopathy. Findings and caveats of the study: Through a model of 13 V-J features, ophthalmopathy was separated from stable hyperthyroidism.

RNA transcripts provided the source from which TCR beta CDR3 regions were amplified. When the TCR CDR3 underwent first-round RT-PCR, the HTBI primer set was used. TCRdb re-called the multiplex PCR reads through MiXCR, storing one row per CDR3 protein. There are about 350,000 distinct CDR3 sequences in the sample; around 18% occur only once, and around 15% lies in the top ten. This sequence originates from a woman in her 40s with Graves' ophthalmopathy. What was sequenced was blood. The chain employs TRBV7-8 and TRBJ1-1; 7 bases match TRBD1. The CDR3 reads CASSLRDREFSGTEAFF. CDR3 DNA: TGTGCCAGCAGCTTACGCGACAGGGAGTTTTCGGGCACTGAAGCTTTCTTT.